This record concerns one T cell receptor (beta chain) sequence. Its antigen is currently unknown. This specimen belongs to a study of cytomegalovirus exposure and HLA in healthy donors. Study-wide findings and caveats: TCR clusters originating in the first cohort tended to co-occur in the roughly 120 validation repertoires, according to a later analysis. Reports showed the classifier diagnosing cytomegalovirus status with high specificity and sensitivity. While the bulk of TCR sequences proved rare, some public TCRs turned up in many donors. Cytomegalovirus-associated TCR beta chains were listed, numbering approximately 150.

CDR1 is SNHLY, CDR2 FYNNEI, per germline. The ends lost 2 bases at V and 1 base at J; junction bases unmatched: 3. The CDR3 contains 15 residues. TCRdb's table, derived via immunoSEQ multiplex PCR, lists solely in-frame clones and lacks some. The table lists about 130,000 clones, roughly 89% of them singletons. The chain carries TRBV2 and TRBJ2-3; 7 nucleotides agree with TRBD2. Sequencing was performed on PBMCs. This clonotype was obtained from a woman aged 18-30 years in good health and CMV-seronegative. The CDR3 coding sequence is TGTGCCAGCAGTGAATCTGGGGGGGGCACAGATACGCAGTATTTT. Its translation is CASSESGGGTDTQYF.